This T cell receptor beta chain was recovered during a study of low-dose radiotherapy and immunotherapy resistance in tumors. Study-wide background: Participants in Cohort 1 were administered 0.5 Gy per fraction at 2-week intervals, to a cumulative dose of 6.5 Gy. In Cohort 2, 1 Gy per fraction was delivered every two weeks, for a total of 13 Gy over 26 weeks.

The CDR3 runs 14 residues. Germline values: CDR1 SGHTS, CDR2 YDEGEE. This clonotype was found many times. Germline and junction disagree at one end, which may indicate a read error. First-strand cDNA relied on TRAV- and TRBV-specific primers spanning alpha and beta chains. TCR amplification ran 20 PCR cycles using constant-region and V-primer adapter primers. From the reads, TCRdb called clonotypes with MiXCR, one entry per CDR3 protein. Of under 90,000 distinct CDR3 sequences in the sample, 15% to 20% were seen once. Time point of the sample: before trial treatment. This chain links TRBV5-8 with TRBJ1-2; D call uncertain. The specimen was PBMCs, collected before treatment. The receptor was isolated from a male donor with prostate cancer. The chain's CDR3 is CASSQFQAGYGYTF. As DNA, the CDR3 is TGCGCCAGCAGCCAGTTCCAAGCTGGGTATGGCTACACCTTC. Using reference TRBV5-8 and TRBJ1-2 for the parts outside the CDR3, the full variable domain is EAGVTQSPTHLIKTRGQQATLRCSPISGHTSVYWYQQALGLGLQFLLWYDEGEERNRGNFPPRFSGRQFPNYSSELNVNALELEDSALYLCASSQFQAGYGYTFGSGTRLTVV.